Listed below are T cell receptor beta chains from one sample, sequenced in a study of T cells after yellow fever vaccination. A single record per CDR3 protein comes from TCRdb applying MiXCR to the 5' RACE reads. The table has hundreds of thousands of distinct CDR3 sequences, roughly 4.3% seen once; the top ten hold about 26%. The specimen was PBMCs, collected 5 days after the yellow fever booster vaccination. Receptors were obtained from a man aged 18 to 30 who received the YFV17D yellow fever vaccine. CDR3s include the opening cysteine and the closing phenylalanine or tryptophan. A D gene is named only where the DNA matches it firmly.

TRBJ1-1 TRBV7-9 TRBD1 CASSPGQGVAAFF
TRBJ1-2 TRBV6-1 TRBD1 CASSRTGGGGYTF
TRBJ2-5 TRBV7-9 - CASSLVAKTGQETQYF
TRBJ2-3 TRBV7-9 - CASSFRGRAIDTQYF
TRBJ2-7 TRBV27 TRBD1 CASSYGTGGYEQYF
TRBJ1-2 TRBV9 - CASSADTGHPNYGYTF
TRBJ2-3 TRBV7-9 TRBD2 CASSHGGGPFTDTQYF
TRBJ2-3 TRBV4-2 TRBD2 CASSKEERGGTDTQYF
TRBJ1-1 TRBV12-3/TRBV12-4 - CASRTGRRNTEAFF
TRBJ1-5 TRBV12-3/TRBV12-4 - CASMRGNQPQHF
TRBJ2-7 TRBV29-1 TRBD1 CSVEKGQGTAYEQYF
TRBJ1-2 TRBV20-1 - CSAERDSYGYTF
TRBJ2-3 TRBV10-3 - CAISDPGTRTDTQYF
TRBJ2-1 TRBV7-2 TRBD2 CASSLWRGASNEQFF
TRBJ2-1 TRBV24-1 TRBD1 CATSGPTGTPLDEQFF
TRBJ1-6 TRBV12-3/TRBV12-4 - CASSFSPPSPLHF
TRBJ2-2 TRBV12-3/TRBV12-4 TRBD2 CASSFARAGANTGELFF
TRBJ2-3 TRBV7-9 - CASSLVAGAVTDTQYF
TRBJ1-2 TRBV7-2 TRBD1 CASSRGQGQGYTF
TRBJ1-4 TRBV7-7 - CASSSERGEKLFF
TRBJ2-1 TRBV28 - CASSSPAGSGEQFF
TRBJ2-3 TRBV4-1 TRBD1 CASSLGQGSDTQYF
TRBJ2-7 TRBV12-3/TRBV12-4 - CASSSDIAEQYF
TRBJ2-1 TRBV5-1 - CASSLTAGGNNEQFF
TRBJ2-7 TRBV6-1 - CASSDRGGPYEQYF
TRBJ2-5 TRBV19 - CASSMSDISRETQYF
TRBJ2-1 TRBV11-2 TRBD2 CASSRPSSGLSNEQFF
TRBJ2-3 TRBV20-1 TRBD2 CSAVGTSGSNTQYF
TRBJ1-1 TRBV5-1 - CASSFGRFDEAFF
TRBJ1-3 TRBV20-1 - CSALPPGSRGNTIYF
TRBJ1-5 TRBV2 - CASRTGSQPQHF
TRBJ1-2 TRBV20-1 - CSASLPGTEKIGYTF
TRBJ2-3 TRBV12-3/TRBV12-4 - CASSLITGSSTDTQYF
TRBJ2-3 TRBV11-2 - CASSRSTDTQYF
TRBJ2-7 TRBV21-1 - CARVRDRGLTYEQYF
TRBJ2-7 TRBV5-4 - CASSLGGDGSYEQYF
TRBJ1-6 TRBV5-1 - CASSLGPRDTNNSPLHF
TRBJ1-2 TRBV29-1 TRBD1 CSVVLDRGRDYGYTF
TRBJ2-3 TRBV6-2/TRBV6-3 TRBD2 CASSYTASGTHTDTQYF
TRBJ1-1 TRBV18 - CASSGTEAFF
TRBJ1-1 TRBV27 TRBD1 CASSFIVGRGRWEAFF
TRBJ1-5 TRBV15 - CATSRATGNQPQHF
TRBJ2-5 TRBV20-1 - CSARPPGAETQYF
TRBJ1-5 TRBV12-3/TRBV12-4 TRBD1 CASSTDRGGFYNQPQHF
TRBJ2-5 TRBV6-5 - CASSQPGRDGAETQYF
TRBJ2-7 TRBV18 TRBD1 CASSPLQGAYEQYF
TRBJ1-2 TRBV7-9 TRBD1 CASSLGQGTNYGYTF
TRBJ1-2 TRBV29-1 TRBD1 CSVGGQGGGYTF
TRBJ2-7 TRBV19 - CASSIDGYEQYF
TRBJ2-1 TRBV7-3 - CASSSRRSSYNEQFF
TRBJ1-4 TRBV4-2 TRBD1 CASSGTGATNEKLFF
TRBJ2-3 TRBV5-1 TRBD2 CASSLLRGGKSTDTQYF
TRBJ2-7 TRBV2 - CASRGLTYEQYF
TRBJ2-3 TRBV9 - CASSVVGSGDTQYF
TRBJ2-1 TRBV7-2 - CASKTPELNNEQFF